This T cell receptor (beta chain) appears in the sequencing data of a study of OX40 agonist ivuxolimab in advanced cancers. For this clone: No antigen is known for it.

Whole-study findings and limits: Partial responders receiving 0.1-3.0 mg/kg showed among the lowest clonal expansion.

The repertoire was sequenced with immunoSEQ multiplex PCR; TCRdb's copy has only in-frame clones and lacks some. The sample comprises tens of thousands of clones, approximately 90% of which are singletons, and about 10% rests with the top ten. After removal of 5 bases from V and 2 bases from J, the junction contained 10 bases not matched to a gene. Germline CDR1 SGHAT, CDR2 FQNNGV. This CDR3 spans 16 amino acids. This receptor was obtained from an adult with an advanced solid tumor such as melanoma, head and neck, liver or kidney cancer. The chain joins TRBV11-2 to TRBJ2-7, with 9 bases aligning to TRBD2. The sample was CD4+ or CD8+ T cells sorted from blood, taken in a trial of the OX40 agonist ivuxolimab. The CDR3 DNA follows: TGTGCCAGCAGCCCCTATATAGCGGGGGCAGCCTACGAGCAGTACTTC. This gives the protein CASSPYIAGAAYEQYF.